What follows are 21 T cell receptor beta chains derived from one specimen sequenced in a study of shared clonotypes between healthy human individuals (dated by TCRdb to the early 2020s). The library was obtained by the immunoSEQ multiplex PCR assay. TCRdb stores this immuneACCESS table with in-frame sequences only. Part of the clones is absent; in the studies checked, under half of the shortfall reflects unresolved V genes, and no reason is known for the rest. The sample yields about 1.5 million clones; over 95% were counted once. The leading ten clones occupy 1% to 1.5% of the sample. The sequenced sample consisted of naive CD4+ T cells sorted from blood. In the paper's terms, the cell subset or site label means: CD45RA+ positively selected. The receptors stem from a man aged 30-40 years in good health.

This rearrangement joins TRBV5-5 to TRBJ2-2; 8 bases align to TRBD1. V shed 5 bases and J 0 bases; nucleotides not matched to a gene: 6. The CDR3 is made up of 16 amino acids. Germline CDR1 SGHKS, CDR2 YYEKEE (reference sequence). CDR3 loop: CASRRQGTSNTGELFF. The CDR3 DNA sequence: TGTGCCAGCAGAAGACAGGGGACTTCGAACACCGGGGAGCTGTTTTTT.

The chain recombines TRBV5-6 with TRBJ2-3; 10 nucleotides match TRBD2. The V segment lost 4 bases and the J segment 5 bases; nucleotides outside the gene matches: 4. CDR3 size: 14 residues. The germline V gene encodes CDR1 SGHDT and CDR2 YYEEEE. The CDR3 coding sequence is TGTGCCAGCAGCAAAGGACTAGCGGTAGATACGCAGTATTTT. Protein: CASSKGLAVDTQYF.

With respect to this clone: Other nucleotide sequences from this sample produce the same CDR3. V usage is TRBV7-2 and J usage is TRBJ1-5, with D possibly being TRBD1 (5 bases). Germline V gives CDR1 SGHTA, CDR2 FQGNSA. With 0 bases removed from V and 5 bases from J, the gap between germline ends came to 5 bases. This CDR3 comprises 13 residues. CDR3 bases: TGTGCCAGCAGCTTAGCACAGGATCAGCCCCAGCATTTT. Residues: CASSLAQDQPQHF.

The CDR3 here is CASTDSGRTDTQYF. CDR3 in DNA: TGTGCCAGCACCGACTCAGGGCGCACAGATACGCAGTATTTT. The chain couples TRBV28 to TRBJ2-3, with a tentative D call TRBD1 (5 bases). The CDR3 spans 14 residues. With 7 bases removed from V and 1 base from J, the gap between germline ends came to 12 bases. Germline V gene sequence: CDR1 MDHEN, CDR2 SYDVKM.

The V gene is TRBV18, the J gene TRBJ2-5, with 9 bases lining up with TRBD1. The V gene end was trimmed by 1 base and the J gene end by 4 bases; junction bases not matched to a gene: 4. Per the germline V gene, CDR1 is KGHSH and CDR2 is LQKENI. This CDR3 spans 15 amino acids. The CDR3 loop reads CASSPRTGEGETQYF. As DNA, the CDR3 is TGTGCCAGCTCACCACGGACAGGGGAGGGAGAGACCCAGTACTTC.

The V gene is TRBV28, the J gene TRBJ2-1; D possibly corresponds to TRBD2 (6 bases). The CDR3 is made up of 15 amino acids. Germline V CDR1 and CDR2: MDHEN, SYDVKM. V was pared by 6 bases and J by 6 bases, with 18 bases between. The CDR3 here is CASSSPRGITNEQFF. The CDR3 coding sequence is TGTGCCAGCAGCTCCCCCCGGGGGATCACCAATGAGCAGTTCTTC.

Turning to this clone: This sample includes further DNA sequences coding for the same CDR3. The chain employs TRBV10-3 and TRBJ1-4; no definite D call. Trimming took off 0 bases at V and 5 bases at J, with 4 bases between the two ends. The CDR3 sequence is 13 residues long. Germline V gene lookup returns CDR1 ENHRY and CDR2 SYGVKD. As DNA, the CDR3 is TGTGCCATCAGTGAGTCGTCCAATGAAAAACTGTTTTTT. It codes for CAISESSNEKLFF.

The rearrangement joins TRBV28 to TRBJ2-1; a weak D match, TRBD1 (6 bases). CDR1 is MDHEN, CDR2 SYDVKM, per germline. The CDR3 has 13 amino acids. Between the trimmed V and J ends, which lost 5 bases and 7 bases, there was a span of 12 bases. This chain's CDR3 is CASSPQRGNEQFF. The CDR3 region has the DNA TGTGCCAGCAGTCCGCAGAGGGGGAATGAGCAGTTCTTC.

This sequence joins TRBV28 and TRBJ1-5; D gene ambiguous. Looked up from germline, CDR1 is MDHEN and CDR2 is SYDVKM. The CDR3 totals 13 residues. V lost 10 bases and J lost 0, with 10 bases in between. The CDR3 region is CATHSYSNQPQHF. CDR3 DNA sequence: TGTGCCACCCATTCTTATAGCAATCAGCCCCAGCATTTT.

J is TRBJ1-4 and V is TRBV6-5, with 7 bases aligning to TRBD1. The CDR3 sequence is 15 residues long. The germline V gene encodes CDR1 MNHEY and CDR2 SVGAGI. Losses at the gene ends were 2 bases for V and 0 bases for J; bases not matched to a gene: 0. The CDR3 nucleotides read TGTGCCAGCAGTTACGGGACAGCAACTAATGAAAAACTGTTTTTT. Translation gives CASSYGTATNEKLFF.

The chain carries TRBV7-9 and TRBJ2-1; D is possibly TRBD2 (5 bases). Germline V lookup: CDR1 SEHNR, CDR2 FQNEAQ (reference sequence). The CDR3 extends over 14 amino acids. Trimming took 3 bases from V and 3 from J, leaving 9 bases between them. CDR3 sequence (DNA): TGTGCCAGCAGCTTTGAGGGAGTCTACAATGAGCAGTTCTTC. Its translation: CASSFEGVYNEQFF.

The chain links TRBV28 to TRBJ1-2; 10 nucleotides agree with TRBD1. With V trimmed by 5 bases and J by 8 bases, 23 bases remained unmatched. The CDR3 runs to 19 residues. Per germline, CDR1 MDHEN and CDR2 SYDVKM. As DNA, the CDR3 is TGTGCCAGCAGTACGAAGACAGGGGGCGTTTGGACGGGGCCTGGAGGCTACACCTTC. It yields the protein CASSTKTGGVWTGPGGYTF.

The J gene is TRBJ2-1, the V gene TRBV6-1, with 8 nucleotides matching TRBD2. The CDR3 is 15 residues long. V trimming: 4 bases; J trimming: 6 bases; junction bases outside the gene matches: 8. Germline loops: CDR1 MNHNS, CDR2 SASEGT. CDR3 amino acids: CASSGGTSRVNEQFF. CDR3 nucleotide sequence: TGTGCCAGCAGTGGGGGGACTAGTAGGGTCAATGAGCAGTTCTTC.

The chain recombines TRBV5-1 with TRBJ2-7; possible D gene TRBD2, 5 bases. CDR3 length: 14 residues. Trimming stripped 1 base from V and 3 bases from J, with 11 bases between. CDR1 and CDR2 (germline): SGHRS, YFSETQ. The CDR3 nucleotides are TGCGCCAGCAGCTTGACCGGGATCCTCTACGAGCAGTACTTC. Residues: CASSLTGILYEQYF.

The chain recombines TRBV5-4 with TRBJ2-1, with D uncertain. CDR1 SGHNT and CDR2 YYREEE come from the germline V gene (reference sequence). Trimming cost V 4 bases and J 4 bases, with 9 bases left between them. The CDR3 loop spans 13 amino acids. The CDR3 reads CASSQTTYNEQFF. In DNA form, the CDR3 reads TGTGCCAGCAGCCAGACAACATACAATGAGCAGTTCTTC.

The rearrangement uses TRBV2 and TRBJ2-7; a possible D gene is TRBD2 (7 bases). Looked up from germline, CDR1 is SNHLY and CDR2 is FYNNEI. The CDR3 runs 15 residues. The V end was cut by 6 bases, the J end by 2 bases, with 17 bases between. The CDR3 reads CASRHEGGAPYEQYF. The CDR3 coding sequence is TGTGCCAGCAGGCACGAGGGGGGGGCCCCCTACGAGCAGTACTTC. The full variable domain, rest sourced from reference TRBV2 and TRBJ2-7, is EPEVTQTPSHQVTQMGQEVILRCVPISNHLYFYWYRQILGQKVEFLVSFYNNEISEKSEIFDDQFSVERPDGSNFTLKIRSTKLEDSAMYFCASRHEGGAPYEQYFGPGTRLTVT.

V gene TRBV29-1 combines with J gene TRBJ2-7, with 9 nucleotides matching TRBD1. Trimming took 3 bases from V and 0 from J; bases not matched to a gene: 6. The CDR3 extends over 15 amino acids. Germline assignment: CDR1 SQVTM and CDR2 ANQGSEA. CDR3 protein: CSVERGQGLSYEQYF. CDR3 in DNA: TGCAGCGTTGAGAGGGGACAGGGACTCTCCTACGAGCAGTACTTC.

This sequence joins TRBV15 and TRBJ1-2; possible D gene TRBD1, 6 bases. Trimming left V 1 base short and J 2 bases short, with 11 bases between. Germline lookup yields CDR1 LNHNV and CDR2 YYDKDF (reference sequence). The CDR3 is 15 residues long. The CDR3 reads CATSRGGRGNYGYTF. CDR3 coding DNA: TGTGCCACCAGCAGAGGAGGCAGGGGAAACTATGGCTACACCTTC.

For this clone: The sample has other DNA sequences that encode this CDR3 too. The chain carries TRBV27 and TRBJ2-7, with a weak D call TRBD1 (5 bases). CDR1 is MNHEY and CDR2 is SMNVEV in the germline V gene (reference sequence). V was trimmed by 5 bases and J by 3 bases, leaving 11 bases between them. CDR3 length: 13 amino acids. CDR3 in DNA: TGTGCCAGCAGTCGGCAGGGCTTCTACGAGCAGTACTTC. Amino acid sequence: CASSRQGFYEQYF.

The chain has TRBV7-9 and TRBJ2-2; TRBD2 aligns across 7 bases. V shed 3 bases, J shed 3 bases, and the junction held 4 bases outside the gene matches. Germline V CDR1 and CDR2: SEHNR, FQNEAQ (reference sequence). The CDR3 has 15 amino acids. In nucleotides, the CDR3 is TGTGCCAGCAGCTTCGGCGGGAGAGACACCGGGGAGCTGTTTTTT. Its translation is CASSFGGRDTGELFF.

The rearrangement uses TRBV11-2 and TRBJ1-2; possibly TRBD1 for D (5 bases). The ends were cut back, 0 bases at V and 8 bases at J, with 19 bases in the middle. The CDR3 is 16 amino acids. In germline, CDR1 is SGHAT, CDR2 FQNNGV. The CDR3 protein is CASSLDREGTGEGYTF. CDR3 DNA: TGTGCCAGCAGCTTAGATCGTGAGGGGACCGGTGAGGGCTACACCTTC.